This T cell receptor beta chain comes out of a study of T cell responses to AZD1222 COVID-19 vaccine. In the study overall: Second-dose intervals near 4 or 12 weeks were combined. The study, taken as a whole, reports: Most donors were white British and more were female, and clonal diversity was possibly underestimated.

Notes on this clone: The antigen remains unidentified.

Sequencing used immunoSEQ multiplex PCR; TCRdb keeps in-frame clones, though not all of them. Of roughly 97,000 clones in the sample, 93% were seen once. The CDR3 has 15 amino acids. V shed 0 bases and J 9 bases; nucleotides not matched to a gene: 9. Germline lookup yields CDR1 SGDLS and CDR2 YYNGEE. Sequences were derived from peripheral blood, sampled on day 0 of AZD1222 vaccination. The V call is TRBV9, the J call TRBJ2-1; 7 bases are a match to TRBD2. The sequence was collected from an adult in good health. The CDR3 here is CASSVGTSLSSEQFF. The CDR3 DNA reads as TGTGCCAGCAGCGTAGGGACTAGTCTATCCAGTGAGCAGTTCTTC.